A selection of T cell receptor beta chains follows, all from one sample in a study of T cells in Graves' hyperthyroidism and ophthalmopathy. One entry per CDR3 protein, called by TCRdb with MiXCR from the multiplex PCR reads. The sample has 640,000 or so distinct CDR3 sequences; 12% to 15% are singletons. The sequencing input was blood. The receptor source for this set is a woman younger than 35 with Graves' ophthalmopathy. Both conserved end residues are part of each CDR3. A D gene is named only where the DNA matches it firmly. Clone size is shown for a subset of rows, as once, few, many or a class of expanded clone.

18	TRBV11-3	TRBJ2-5	TRBD2	many	CASSLDSPRLAGEETQYF	TGTGCCAGCAGCTTAGACTCCCCGAGACTAGCGGGAGAAGAGACCCAGTACTTC
19	TRBV7-2	TRBJ1-1	TRBD1	many	CASSLWAAGDRGPNTEAFF	TGTGCCAGCAGCTTATGGGCCGCTGGGGACAGGGGGCCGAACACTGAAGCTTTCTTT
18	TRBV7-9	TRBJ1-3	.	few	CASSFAWGGTNSGNTIYF	TGTGCCAGCAGCTTTGCGTGGGGCGGGACAAACTCTGGAAACACCATATATTTT
16	TRBV6-2/TRBV6-3	TRBJ1-1	.	many	CASSYSWTALNTEAFF	TGTGCCAGCAGTTATTCCTGGACAGCTTTGAACACTGAAGCTTTCTTT
16	TRBV12-3/TRBV12-4	TRBJ1-5	.	many	CASSLNIGPPGQPQHF	TGTGCCAGCAGTTTGAACATAGGACCCCCGGGACAGCCCCAGCATTTT
14	TRBV3-1	TRBJ1-2	TRBD1	.	CASSQFQGADGYTF	TGTGCCAGCAGCCAGTTCCAGGGGGCTGATGGCTACACCTTC
18	TRBV3-1	TRBJ2-1	.	many	CASSQDSSGTGYRNEQFF	TGTGCCAGCAGCCAAGACAGTAGCGGGACAGGGTATCGCAATGAGCAGTTCTTC
14	TRBV24-1	TRBJ1-3	.	.	CATSDGYSGNTIYF	TGTGCCACCAGTGATGGGTATTCTGGAAACACCATATATTTT
16	TRBV11-2	TRBJ2-7	TRBD2	many	CASSLTPSGIFYEQYF	TGTGCCAGCAGCCTCACCCCTAGCGGGATCTTTTACGAGCAGTACTTC
16	TRBV4-3	TRBJ1-4	.	.	CASSQDLGTSNEKLFF	TGCGCCAGCAGCCAAGATCTAGGGACCTCTAATGAAAAACTGTTTTTT
13	TRBV28	TRBJ2-5	.	many	CASTRPRSETQYF	TGTGCCAGCACCCGCCCGAGGTCGGAGACCCAGTACTTC
14	TRBV5-1	TRBJ2-7	TRBD2	many	CASSLEVAGGEQYF	TGCGCCAGCAGCTTGGAAGTAGCGGGAGGCGAGCAGTACTTC
13	TRBV10-3	TRBJ2-6	.	few	CAITGSGANVLTF	TGTGCCATCACCGGTTCTGGGGCCAACGTCCTGACTTTC
15	TRBV28	TRBJ1-6	.	.	CASRTGTEGNSPLHF	TGTGCCAGCAGAACCGGGACGGAGGGTAATTCACCCCTCCACTTT
15	TRBV6-1	TRBJ2-3	TRBD2	many	CASSTLAGDTDTQYF	TGTGCCAGCAGTACCCTAGCGGGAGACACAGATACGCAGTATTTT
15	TRBV6-1	TRBJ1-5	.	.	CASSVDRHGGQPQHF	TGTGCCAGCAGTGTTGACAGGCACGGGGGTCAGCCCCAGCATTTT
13	TRBV28	TRBJ2-1	.	many	CASSRDSPGEQFF	TGTGCCAGCAGCCGGGACTCCCCGGGTGAGCAGTTCTTC
14	TRBV28	TRBJ1-2	.	many	CASSFRGGNYGYTF	TGTGCCAGCAGTTTTAGAGGGGGGAACTATGGCTACACCTTC
16	TRBV13	TRBJ2-5	TRBD1	few	CASSLVRTGLQETQYF	TGTGCCAGCAGCTTAGTAAGGACAGGCCTTCAAGAGACCCAGTACTTC
15	TRBV28	TRBJ2-1	TRBD2	many	CASSPLAGVDNEQFF	TGTGCCAGCAGCCCACTAGCGGGAGTGGACAATGAGCAGTTCTTC
16	TRBV7-8	TRBJ1-3	.	many	CASSPLTANSGNTIYF	TGTGCCAGCAGTCCACTCACAGCTAACTCTGGAAACACCATATATTTT
16	TRBV11-1	TRBJ2-4	.	.	CASSFGGLLAKNIQYF	TGTGCCAGCAGCTTTGGAGGGCTCCTAGCCAAAAACATTCAGTACTTC
15	TRBV12-3/TRBV12-4	TRBJ1-2	TRBD1	.	CASSFAGTGVRGYTF	TGTGCCAGCAGTTTCGCCGGGACAGGGGTTAGGGGCTACACCTTC
17	TRBV3-1	TRBJ2-7	TRBD2	.	CASSSGTSGRLGDEQYF	TGTGCCAGCAGCTCCGGGACTAGCGGGAGACTGGGCGACGAGCAGTACTTC
18	TRBV7-2	TRBJ1-1	TRBD1	.	CASSQTTSGTGTNTEAFF	TGCGCCAGCAGCCAAACGACATCCGGGACAGGGACGAACACTGAAGCTTTCTTT
17	TRBV4-1	TRBJ1-2	TRBD1	.	CASSQDRGTGPRYGYTF	TGCGCCAGCAGCCAAGATAGGGGGACAGGGCCACGCTATGGCTACACCTTC
15	TRBV12-3/TRBV12-4	TRBJ2-3	TRBD1	many	CASSRDRVSTDTQYF	TGTGCCAGCAGTCGCGACAGGGTGAGCACAGATACGCAGTATTTT
15	TRBV24-1	TRBJ1-2	.	many	CATSDPLKANYGYTF	TGTGCCACCAGTGATCCCTTAAAAGCTAACTATGGCTACACCTTC
15	TRBV7-2	TRBJ2-7	TRBD1	.	CASSPGQGLPREQYF	TGTGCCAGCAGCCCCGGACAGGGGCTCCCCCGCGAGCAGTACTTC
13	TRBV7-2	TRBJ2-1	.	many	CASSAYEYNEQFF	TGTGCCAGCAGCGCGTATGAGTACAATGAGCAGTTCTTC
13	TRBV18	TRBJ2-7	.	many	CASSPRNSYEQYF	TGTGCCAGCTCACCTCGAAATTCCTACGAGCAGTACTTC
15	TRBV5-1	TRBJ2-3	.	many	CASSPAGILTDTQYF	TGCGCCAGCAGCCCGGCGGGCATTCTCACAGATACGCAGTATTTT
15	TRBV7-8	TRBJ2-1	TRBD2	many	CASSLTGLAGNEQFF	TGTGCCAGCAGCTTAACGGGACTAGCGGGCAATGAGCAGTTCTTC
13	TRBV11-2	TRBJ2-3	.	many	CASSLEGADTQYF	TGTGCCAGCAGTCTAGAAGGCGCAGATACGCAGTATTTT
15	TRBV6-2/TRBV6-3	TRBJ2-7	TRBD2	few	CASIPTSGGIHEQYF	TGTGCCAGCATCCCGACTAGCGGCGGAATTCACGAGCAGTACTTC
14	TRBV20-1	TRBJ2-5	.	.	CSAAGGALRETQYF	TGCAGTGCTGCTGGGGGGGCGCTAAGGGAGACCCAGTACTTC
16	TRBV7-8	TRBJ1-4	TRBD1	.	CASSLAGGQYNEKLFF	TGTGCCAGCAGCTTAGCGGGGGGACAGTATAATGAAAAACTGTTTTTT